These T cell receptor beta chains were read from a single sample in a study of siplizumab effects on memory and regulatory T cells. Measured with immunoSEQ multiplex PCR; TCRdb has only the in-frame clones, and not every one. Of 50,000 or so clones detected, about 92% appear once; the ten largest clones hold around 40%. Sequencing used CD8+ T cells sorted from blood. The receptors derive from a human donor in good health. CDR3s include the opening cysteine and the closing phenylalanine or tryptophan. The order of the fields is V gene, J gene, D gene, clone size, CDR3 protein, CDR3 DNA. A D gene is named only where the DNA matches it firmly. Size tells how often a clone was seen (once, few, many) or the class of an expanded clone, and some rows leave it out.

V: TRBV28
J: TRBJ1-5
D: -
size: -
CDR3: CASSFGQGLNQPQHF
DNA: TGTGCCAGCAGTTTTGGTCAGGGCCTAAATCAGCCCCAGCATTTT

V: TRBV6-6
J: TRBJ2-3
D: -
size: -
CDR3: CASTGVADTQYF
DNA: TGTGCCAGCACAGGGGTTGCAGATACGCAGTATTTT

V: TRBV19
J: TRBJ2-5
D: -
size: -
CDR3: CASSIAAPETQYF
DNA: TGTGCCAGTAGTATAGCAGCGCCGGAGACCCAGTACTTC

V: TRBV6-6
J: TRBJ1-4
D: -
size: -
CDR3: CASSYIQGTNEKLFF
DNA: TGTGCCAGCAGTTACATCCAGGGCACTAATGAAAAACTGTTTTTT

V: TRBV6-5
J: TRBJ2-7
D: -
size: -
CDR3: CASSPAGSEQYF
DNA: TGTGCCAGCAGTCCGGCGGGGTCCGAGCAGTACTTC

V: TRBV7-2
J: TRBJ2-1
D: TRBD2
size: -
CDR3: CASSSQGLAGVTHGQFF
DNA: TGTGCCAGCAGCTCCCAGGGACTAGCGGGAGTGACTCACGGGCAGTTCTTC

V: TRBV27
J: TRBJ2-1
D: -
size: -
CDR3: CASSSGTSSYNEQFF
DNA: TGTGCCAGCAGCTCCGGGACCAGCTCCTACAATGAGCAGTTCTTC

V: TRBV4-1
J: TRBJ2-7
D: TRBD1
size: -
CDR3: CASSQGDSSYEQYF
DNA: TGCGCCAGCAGCCAAGGGGACAGCTCCTACGAGCAGTACTTC

V: TRBV27
J: TRBJ1-6
D: -
size: -
CDR3: CASSWEGKSPLHF
DNA: TGTGCCAGCAGTTGGGAGGGGAAGTCACCCCTCCACTTT

V: TRBV27
J: TRBJ2-1
D: -
size: -
CDR3: CASSLGVAGSNEQFF
DNA: TGTGCCAGCAGTTTGGGTGTTGCGGGATCCAATGAGCAGTTCTTC

V: TRBV27
J: TRBJ1-5
D: -
size: medium-sized
CDR3: CASSYGGGQPQHF
DNA: TGTGCCAGCAGTTACGGGGGTGGGCAGCCCCAGCATTTT

V: TRBV5-4
J: TRBJ1-5
D: TRBD1
size: -
CDR3: CASSPGTGNNQPQHF
DNA: TGTGCCAGCAGCCCCGGGACAGGGAACAATCAGCCCCAGCATTTT

V: TRBV28
J: TRBJ2-1
D: -
size: once
CDR3: CASSAAKGDEQFF
DNA: TGTGCCAGCAGTGCCGCAAAAGGGGATGAGCAGTTCTTC

V: TRBV5-1
J: TRBJ1-1
D: -
size: -
CDR3: CASSLGMNTEAFF
DNA: TGCGCCAGCAGCCTCGGAATGAACACTGAAGCTTTCTTT

V: TRBV11-3
J: TRBJ2-1
D: TRBD1
size: -
CDR3: CASSEYRGVVNEQFF
DNA: TGTGCCAGCAGCGAATACAGGGGGGTAGTAAATGAGCAGTTCTTC

V: TRBV28
J: TRBJ1-3
D: -
size: -
CDR3: CASTLRGGNTIYF
DNA: TGTGCCAGCACCCTAAGGGGTGGAAACACCATATATTTT

V: TRBV29-1
J: TRBJ2-7
D: -
size: -
CDR3: CSVEWDRSYEQYF
DNA: TGCAGCGTTGAATGGGATCGGTCCTACGAGCAGTACTTC

V: TRBV28
J: TRBJ1-5
D: TRBD1
size: -
CDR3: CASSRTGGGQPQHF
DNA: TGTGCCAGCAGTCGGACAGGGGGCGGGCAGCCCCAGCATTTT

V: TRBV18
J: TRBJ2-1
D: TRBD2
size: -
CDR3: CASSPSGDSYNEQFF
DNA: TGTGCCAGCTCACCTAGCGGGGATAGCTACAATGAGCAGTTCTTC

V: TRBV11-2
J: TRBJ2-3
D: -
size: -
CDR3: CASSLGGASTDTQYF
DNA: TGTGCCAGCAGCTTAGGAGGGGCGAGCACAGATACGCAGTATTTT

V: TRBV5-1
J: TRBJ2-7
D: -
size: -
CDR3: CASSLVGGPYEQYF
DNA: TGCGCCAGCAGCTTGGTTGGGGGCCCCTACGAGCAGTACTTC

V: TRBV7-9
J: TRBJ2-1
D: -
size: -
CDR3: CASTQLADEQFF
DNA: TGTGCCAGCACCCAGCTGGCCGATGAGCAGTTCTTC

V: TRBV19
J: TRBJ2-7
D: -
size: -
CDR3: CASSNVQGGDEQYF
DNA: TGTGCCAGTAGTAACGTTCAGGGGGGAGATGAGCAGTACTTC

V: TRBV6-1
J: TRBJ2-1
D: TRBD2
size: -
CDR3: CAAGLAGGYNEQFF
DNA: TGTGCCGCGGGACTAGCGGGAGGCTACAATGAGCAGTTCTTC

V: TRBV12-5
J: TRBJ1-1
D: TRBD1
size: once
CDR3: CASGTGTANTEAFF
DNA: TGTGCTAGTGGTACCGGGACAGCGAACACTGAAGCTTTCTTT

V: TRBV10-3
J: TRBJ1-1
D: -
size: -
CDR3: CAISDRDDTEAFF
DNA: TGTGCCATCAGTGACAGGGATGACACTGAAGCTTTCTTT

V: TRBV11-1
J: TRBJ2-3
D: -
size: -
CDR3: CASSLVTTSYSTDTQYF
DNA: TGTGCCAGCAGCTTAGTTACGACTAGTTATAGCACAGATACGCAGTATTTT

V: TRBV4-1
J: TRBJ1-1
D: TRBD1
size: -
CDR3: CASSQEDRVYTEAFF
DNA: TGCGCCAGCAGCCAAGAGGACAGGGTTTACACTGAAGCTTTCTTT

V: TRBV7-2
J: TRBJ2-3
D: TRBD1
size: once
CDR3: CASRNRGFALTDTQYF
DNA: TGTGCCAGCAGAAACAGGGGTTTTGCCCTCACAGATACGCAGTATTTT

V: TRBV28
J: TRBJ2-1
D: -
size: -
CDR3: CASSPAGLSPYNEQFF
DNA: TGTGCCAGCAGCCCCGCCGGCTTGTCTCCCTACAATGAGCAGTTCTTC

V: TRBV7-9
J: TRBJ2-2
D: -
size: -
CDR3: CASSFRGRNTGELFF
DNA: TGTGCCAGCAGCTTTCGTGGGAGGAACACCGGGGAGCTGTTTTTT

V: TRBV27
J: TRBJ1-6
D: -
size: -
CDR3: CASSSLRSTDSPLHF
DNA: TGTGCCAGCAGTTCCCTAAGGAGTACGGATTCACCCCTCCACTTT

V: TRBV13
J: TRBJ2-1
D: TRBD2
size: -
CDR3: CASSLGTSVNEQFF
DNA: TGTGCCAGCAGCTTAGGGACTAGCGTCAATGAGCAGTTCTTC

V: TRBV14
J: TRBJ1-1
D: -
size: -
CDR3: CASSQVRVNTEAFF
DNA: TGTGCCAGCAGCCAAGTGCGCGTGAACACTGAAGCTTTCTTT

V: TRBV6-4
J: TRBJ1-4
D: TRBD1
size: -
CDR3: CASSGKGDREEKLFF
DNA: TGTGCCAGCAGTGGGAAAGGGGACAGGGAAGAAAAACTGTTTTTT

V: TRBV11-2
J: TRBJ2-7
D: -
size: -
CDR3: CASSLVPYEQYF
DNA: TGTGCCAGCAGCTTAGTCCCCTACGAGCAGTACTTC

V: TRBV9
J: TRBJ1-4
D: -
size: few
CDR3: CASSAQHLPNEKLFF
DNA: TGTGCCAGCAGCGCCCAACACCTACCTAATGAAAAACTGTTTTTT

V: TRBV9
J: TRBJ1-1
D: -
size: -
CDR3: CASSGTMTGEAFF
DNA: TGTGCCAGCAGCGGGACGATGACAGGTGAAGCTTTCTTT

V: TRBV19
J: TRBJ2-5
D: -
size: -
CDR3: CASSTREQETQYF
DNA: TGTGCCAGTAGTACACGGGAGCAAGAGACCCAGTACTTC

V: TRBV28
J: TRBJ2-3
D: TRBD2
size: once
CDR3: CASYSGSSTQYF
DNA: TGTGCCAGCTATAGCGGGAGCTCGACGCAGTATTTT

V: TRBV19
J: TRBJ1-2
D: -
size: -
CDR3: CATSGQSGYAF
DNA: TGTGCCACCTCTGGACAGTCTGGCTACGCCTTC